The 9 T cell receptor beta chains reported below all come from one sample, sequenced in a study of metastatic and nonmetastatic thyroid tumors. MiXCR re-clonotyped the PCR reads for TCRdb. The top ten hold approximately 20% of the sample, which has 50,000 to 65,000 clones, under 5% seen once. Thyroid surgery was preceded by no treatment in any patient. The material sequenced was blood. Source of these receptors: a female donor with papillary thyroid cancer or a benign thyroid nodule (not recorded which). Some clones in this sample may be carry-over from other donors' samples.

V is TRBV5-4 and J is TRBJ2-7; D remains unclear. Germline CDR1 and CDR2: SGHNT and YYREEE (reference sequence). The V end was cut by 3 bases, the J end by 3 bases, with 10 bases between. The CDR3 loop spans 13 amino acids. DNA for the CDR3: TGTGCCAGCAGCTCGGATGGGTACTACGAGCAGTACTTC. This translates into CASSSDGYYEQYF.

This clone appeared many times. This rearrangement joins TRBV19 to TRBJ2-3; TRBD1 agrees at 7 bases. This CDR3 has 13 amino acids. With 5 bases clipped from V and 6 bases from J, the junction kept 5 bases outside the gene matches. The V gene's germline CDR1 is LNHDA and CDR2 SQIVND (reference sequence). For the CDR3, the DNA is TGTGCCAGTAGTCGAGGCAGGGGGGATACGCAGTATTTT. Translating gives CASSRGRGDTQYF.

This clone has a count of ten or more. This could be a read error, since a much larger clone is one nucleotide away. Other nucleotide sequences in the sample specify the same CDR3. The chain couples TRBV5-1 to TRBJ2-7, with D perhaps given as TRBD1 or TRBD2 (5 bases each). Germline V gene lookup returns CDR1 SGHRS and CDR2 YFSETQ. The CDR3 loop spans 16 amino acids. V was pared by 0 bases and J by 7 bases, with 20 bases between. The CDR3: CASSLAEGSLSGEQYF. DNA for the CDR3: TGCGCCAGCAGCTTGGCCGAGGGGAGCTTGTCTGGGGAGCAGTACTTC.

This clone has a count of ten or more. CDR3 sequence reads: CASSEGLSYTF. CDR3 sequence (DNA): TGTGCCAGCAGCGAGGGGTTGAGCTACACCTTC. The chain uses TRBV5-8 and TRBJ1-2; tentatively, D is TRBD1 (5 bases). The CDR3 is 11 residues long. The V gene's germline CDR1 is SGHTS and CDR2 YDEGEE. Trimming removed 4 bases at V and 9 bases at J, with 10 bases between.

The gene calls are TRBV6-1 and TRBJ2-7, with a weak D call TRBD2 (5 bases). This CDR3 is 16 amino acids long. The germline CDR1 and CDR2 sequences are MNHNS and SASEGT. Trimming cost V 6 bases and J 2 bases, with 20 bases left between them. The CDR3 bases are TGTGCCAGCAGCTCGACGGTGGTGAGGGCAGCCTACGAGCAGTACTTC. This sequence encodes CASSSTVVRAAYEQYF.

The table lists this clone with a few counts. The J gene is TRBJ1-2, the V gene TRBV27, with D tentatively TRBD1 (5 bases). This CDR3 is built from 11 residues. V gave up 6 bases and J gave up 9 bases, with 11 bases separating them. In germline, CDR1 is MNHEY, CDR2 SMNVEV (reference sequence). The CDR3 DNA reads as TGTGCCAGCAGGAGCCAGGGCAGCTACACCTTC. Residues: CASRSQGSYTF.

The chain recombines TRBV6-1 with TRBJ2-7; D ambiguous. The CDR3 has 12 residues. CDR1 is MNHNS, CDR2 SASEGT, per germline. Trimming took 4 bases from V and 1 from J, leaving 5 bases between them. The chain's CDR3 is CASSAVSYEQYV. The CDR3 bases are TGTGCCAGCAGTGCTGTATCCTACGAGCAGTACGTC.

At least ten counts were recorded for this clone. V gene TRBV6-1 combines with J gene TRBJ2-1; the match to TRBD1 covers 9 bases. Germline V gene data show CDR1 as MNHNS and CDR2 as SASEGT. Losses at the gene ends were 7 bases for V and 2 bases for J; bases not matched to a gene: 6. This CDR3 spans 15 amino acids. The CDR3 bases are TGTGCCAGCACCGAAGGACAGGGGACCTACAATGAGCAGTTCTTC. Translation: CASTEGQGTYNEQFF.

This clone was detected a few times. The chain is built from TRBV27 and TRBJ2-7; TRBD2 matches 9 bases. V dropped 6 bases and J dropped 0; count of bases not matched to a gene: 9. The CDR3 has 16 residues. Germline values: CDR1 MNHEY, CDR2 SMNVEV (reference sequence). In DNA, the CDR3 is TGTGCCAGCAGCCCCGGCGGCGGGAGGGCCTCCTACGAGCAGTACTTC. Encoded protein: CASSPGGGRASYEQYF.